This T cell receptor (beta chain) stems from a study of T cells in Graves' hyperthyroidism and ophthalmopathy. Study-wide results and caveats: Ophthalmopathy was separated from stable hyperthyroidism by a 13 V-J model.

On this clonotype itself: Its antigen is not known.

The diagnostic basis comprised clinical symptoms, serum thyroxine and TRAb, thyroid ultrasound and orbital computed tomography. Regions amplified from RNA transcripts were the TCR beta CDR3 regions. HTBI primers drove first-round RT-PCR of the TCR CDR3. TCRdb re-derived calls from the multiplex PCR reads in MiXCR, one entry per CDR3 protein. The sample consists of over 650,000 distinct CDR3 sequences, roughly 46% of them appearing once. The specimen sequenced was peripheral blood or thyroid tissue (not recorded which). The receptor was derived from an adult man with Graves' disease, either hyperthyroidism or ophthalmopathy (not recorded which).

CDR3 sequence (DNA): TGTGCCATCAGTGACGGACAGGGACAGCCCCAGCATTTT. This encodes CAISDGQGQPQHF. The V call is TRBV10-3, the J call TRBJ1-5; TRBD1 matches 8 bases. There are 13 residues in the CDR3. CDR1 and CDR2 from the germline V gene are ENHRY and SYGVKD. V trimming: 3 bases; J trimming: 7 bases; junction bases outside the gene matches: 2.